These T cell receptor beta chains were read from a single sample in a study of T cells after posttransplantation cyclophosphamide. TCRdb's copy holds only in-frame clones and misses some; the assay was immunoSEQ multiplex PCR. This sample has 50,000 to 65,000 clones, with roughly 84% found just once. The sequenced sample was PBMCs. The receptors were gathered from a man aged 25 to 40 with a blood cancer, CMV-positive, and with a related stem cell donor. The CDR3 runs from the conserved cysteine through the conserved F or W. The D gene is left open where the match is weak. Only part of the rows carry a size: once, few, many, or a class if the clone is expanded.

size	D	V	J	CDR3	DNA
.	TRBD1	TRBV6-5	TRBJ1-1	CASSYSRTGDTEAFF	TGTGCCAGCAGTTACTCCCGGACAGGGGACACTGAAGCTTTCTTT
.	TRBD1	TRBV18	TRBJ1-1	CASSLGTETTEAFF	TGTGCCAGCTCCCTAGGGACAGAAACCACTGAAGCTTTCTTT
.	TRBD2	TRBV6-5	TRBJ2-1	CASSNSLAGGNNEQFF	TGTGCCAGCAGTAACTCACTAGCGGGGGGGAACAATGAGCAGTTCTTC
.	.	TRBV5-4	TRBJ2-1	CASSLKQANEQFF	TGTGCCAGCAGCTTGAAACAGGCCAATGAGCAGTTCTTC
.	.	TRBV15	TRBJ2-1	CATSRHTGLLYNEQFF	TGTGCCACCAGCAGACACACAGGGTTGCTCTACAATGAGCAGTTCTTC
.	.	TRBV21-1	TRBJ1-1	CASSKGGSSGGPHPITEAFF	TGTGCCAGCAGCAAAGGGGGTTCCTCAGGGGGCCCCCACCCCATCACTGAAGCTTTCTTT
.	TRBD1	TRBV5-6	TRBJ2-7	CASSKPGQGSYEQYF	TGTGCCAGCAGCAAACCGGGACAGGGCTCCTACGAGCAGTACTTC
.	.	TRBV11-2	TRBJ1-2	CASSLDGFGVDTF	TGTGCCAGCAGCTTAGACGGGTTTGGAGTCGACACCTTC
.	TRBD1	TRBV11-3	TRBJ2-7	CASSLDPGQGSYEQYF	TGTGCCAGCAGCTTGGACCCGGGACAGGGGTCCTACGAGCAGTACTTC
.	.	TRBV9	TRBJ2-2	CASSAEFGGTENTGELFF	TGTGCCAGCAGCGCCGAATTTGGGGGGACCGAGAACACCGGGGAGCTGTTTTTT
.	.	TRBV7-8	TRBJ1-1	CASSPGHSNTEAFF	TGTGCCAGCAGCCCGGGACACTCGAACACTGAAGCTTTCTTT
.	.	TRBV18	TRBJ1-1	CASSPAPTQWGAEAFF	TGTGCCAGCTCACCCGCACCTACCCAGTGGGGGGCTGAAGCTTTCTTT
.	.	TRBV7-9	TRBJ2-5	CASSARAGSVAETQYF	TGTGCCAGCAGCGCCCGAGCCGGGAGTGTGGCGGAGACCCAGTACTTC
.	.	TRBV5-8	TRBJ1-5	CASSLGGNRVNQPQHF	TGTGCCAGCAGCTTGGGGGGAAACAGGGTGAATCAGCCCCAGCATTTT
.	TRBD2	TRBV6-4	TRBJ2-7	CASSQLAGLSYEQYF	TGTGCCAGCAGTCAGCTAGCGGGCCTTTCCTACGAGCAGTACTTC
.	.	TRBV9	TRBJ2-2	CASSVGHPTNTGELFF	TGTGCCAGCAGCGTAGGACATCCTACGAACACCGGGGAGCTGTTTTTT
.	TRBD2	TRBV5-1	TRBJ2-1	CASSPSPSGSYEQFF	TGCGCCAGCAGCCCCTCTCCTAGCGGGAGTTATGAGCAGTTCTTC
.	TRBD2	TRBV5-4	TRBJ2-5	CASSGSGSPQETQYF	TGTGCCAGCAGCGGAAGCGGGAGTCCTCAAGAGACCCAGTACTTC
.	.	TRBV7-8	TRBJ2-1	CASSLEGRGSSYNEQFF	TGTGCCAGCAGCTTAGAAGGCAGGGGATCATCCTACAATGAGCAGTTCTTC
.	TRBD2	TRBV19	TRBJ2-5	CASSPPRGAGWQETQYF	TGTGCCAGTAGTCCCCCAAGGGGAGCGGGGTGGCAAGAGACCCAGTACTTC
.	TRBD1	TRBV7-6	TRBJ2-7	CASSVTGAEYEQYF	TGTGCCAGCAGCGTGACAGGGGCGGAGTACGAGCAGTACTTC
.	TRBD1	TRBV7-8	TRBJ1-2	CASSFGTGTGGNGYTF	TGTGCCAGCAGCTTTGGCACGGGGACAGGGGGCAATGGCTACACCTTC
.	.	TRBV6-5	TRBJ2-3	CASTNPRTDTQYF	TGTGCCAGCACAAATCCTAGAACAGATACGCAGTATTTT
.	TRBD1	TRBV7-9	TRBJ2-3	CASSLRDRLGAQYF	TGTGCCAGCAGCTTAAGGGACAGGCTGGGCGCGCAGTATTTT
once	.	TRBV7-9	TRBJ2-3	CASSPSADTQYF	TGTGCCAGCAGCCCCTCCGCAGATACGCAGTATTTT
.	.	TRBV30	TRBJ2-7	CAWSPGLTWSEQYF	TGTGCCTGGAGTCCAGGACTAACGTGGTCCGAGCAGTACTTC
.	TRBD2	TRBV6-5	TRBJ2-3	CASSYGTSGDTQYF	TGTGCCAGCAGTTACGGGACTAGCGGAGATACGCAGTATTTT
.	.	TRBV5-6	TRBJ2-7	CASSSPAGKSPGEQYF	TGTGCCAGCAGCTCCCCGGCAGGGAAATCCCCTGGGGAGCAGTACTTC
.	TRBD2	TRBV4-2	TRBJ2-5	CASSELRGTSGHQETQYF	TGTGCCAGCAGCGAACTTCGCGGGACTAGCGGGCATCAAGAGACCCAGTACTTC
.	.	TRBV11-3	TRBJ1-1	CASRGRGTEAFF	TGTGCCAGCAGAGGGAGAGGCACTGAAGCTTTCTTT
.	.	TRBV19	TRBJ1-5	CASRASPRWNQPQHF	TGTGCCAGTCGAGCGTCCCCCCGCTGGAATCAGCCCCAGCATTTT
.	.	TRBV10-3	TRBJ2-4	CAISDTTSMNIQYF	TGTGCCATCAGTGACACGACTAGTATGAACATTCAGTACTTC
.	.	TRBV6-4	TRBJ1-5	CASSDLWEEGNQPQHF	TGTGCCAGCAGTGACTTATGGGAGGAGGGCAATCAGCCCCAGCATTTT
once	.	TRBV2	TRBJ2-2	CASSERPPGDTGELFF	TGTGCCAGCAGTGAAAGGCCGCCGGGAGACACCGGGGAGCTGTTTTTT
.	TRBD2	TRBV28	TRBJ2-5	CASHKGGGGETQYF	TGTGCCAGTCATAAAGGTGGGGGGGGAGAGACCCAGTACTTC
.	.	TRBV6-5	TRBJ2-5	CASRSKRSGRETQYF	TGTGCCAGCAGGTCAAAAAGGTCGGGTCGAGAGACCCAGTACTTC
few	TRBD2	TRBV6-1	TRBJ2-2	CASSEAKSGRRNTGELFF	TGTGCCAGCAGTGAAGCGAAAAGCGGGAGGAGGAACACCGGGGAGCTGTTTTTT
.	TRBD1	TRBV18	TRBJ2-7	CASSPAQGAADEQYF	TGTGCCAGCTCGCCAGCACAGGGGGCGGCGGACGAGCAGTACTTC
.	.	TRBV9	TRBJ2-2	CASSVERGINTGELFF	TGTGCCAGCAGCGTAGAACGGGGAATCAACACCGGGGAGCTGTTTTTT
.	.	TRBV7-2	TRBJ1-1	CASSERGGSNTEAFF	TGTGCCAGCAGCGAGAGGGGGGGCTCGAACACTGAAGCTTTCTTT
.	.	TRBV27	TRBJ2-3	CASRTSTDTQYF	TGTGCCAGCAGAACTAGCACAGATACGCAGTATTTT
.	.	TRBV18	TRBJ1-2	CASSPVGGQRKVGGYTF	TGTGCCAGCTCCCCAGTAGGTGGACAGAGAAAAGTAGGTGGCTACACCTTC
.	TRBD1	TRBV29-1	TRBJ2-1	CSVLRGTAYNEQFF	TGCAGCGTTCTTCGTGGGACAGCATACAATGAGCAGTTCTTC
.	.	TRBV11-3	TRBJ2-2	CASSLYADTGELFF	TGTGCCAGCAGCTTATACGCGGACACCGGGGAGCTGTTTTTT
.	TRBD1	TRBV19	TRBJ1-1	CASGPDRGFTEAFF	TGTGCCAGTGGTCCGGACAGGGGATTCACTGAAGCTTTCTTT
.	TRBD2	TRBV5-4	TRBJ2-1	CASSSQLAGAYNEQFF	TGTGCCAGCAGCTCTCAGCTAGCGGGAGCCTACAATGAGCAGTTCTTC
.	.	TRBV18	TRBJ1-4	CASSPYGQLNEKLFF	TGTGCCAGCTCACCATATGGGCAGTTAAATGAAAAACTGTTTTTT
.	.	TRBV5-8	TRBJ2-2	CASSFYSGTGELFF	TGTGCCAGCAGCTTCTATTCAGGGACCGGGGAGCTGTTTTTT
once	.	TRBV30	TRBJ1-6	CAWAIRELDNSPLHF	TGTGCCTGGGCTATAAGGGAGCTAGATAATTCACCCCTCCACTTT
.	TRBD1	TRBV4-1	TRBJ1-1	CASSQIQGATEAFF	TGCGCCAGCAGCCAAATCCAGGGGGCAACTGAAGCTTTCTTT
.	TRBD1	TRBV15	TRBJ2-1	CATSRGGQGNNEQFF	TGTGCCACCAGCAGAGGGGGACAGGGAAACAATGAGCAGTTCTTC
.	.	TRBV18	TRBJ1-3	CASSEPNRVLRNTIYF	TGTGCCAGCTCAGAACCGAACAGGGTCCTACGGAACACCATATATTTT
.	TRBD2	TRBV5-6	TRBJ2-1	CASSLGGRAYNEQFF	TGTGCCAGCAGCTTGGGCGGGAGGGCCTACAATGAGCAGTTCTTC
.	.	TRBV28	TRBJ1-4	CASSLYTGLTNEKLFF	TGTGCCAGCAGTTTATACACAGGATTAACTAATGAAAAACTGTTTTTT
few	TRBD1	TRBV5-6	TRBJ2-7	CASSFGTGISYEQYF	TGTGCCAGCAGCTTCGGGACAGGGATCTCCTACGAGCAGTACTTC
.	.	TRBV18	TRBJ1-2	CASSQGQGNYGYTF	TGTGCCAGCTCCCAAGGGCAGGGTAACTATGGCTACACCTTC
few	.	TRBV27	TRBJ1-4	CASSSRGMANEKLFF	TGTGCCAGCAGTTCGAGAGGCATGGCTAATGAAAAACTGTTTTTT
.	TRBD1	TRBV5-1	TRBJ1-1	CASSLKTGALNTEAFF	TGCGCCAGCAGCCTGAAGACAGGGGCGTTGAACACTGAAGCTTTCTTT
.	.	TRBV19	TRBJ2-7	CASRPSDTSSYEQYF	TGTGCCAGTAGGCCTTCAGACACGAGCTCCTACGAGCAGTACTTC
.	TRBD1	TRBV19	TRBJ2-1	CASSSWDRPSYNEQFF	TGTGCCAGTAGTTCCTGGGACAGGCCATCCTACAATGAGCAGTTCTTC